The clone carrying this T cell receptor (beta chain) has only one observation. Its antigen is not known. Only in-frame clones appear in the TCRdb table, and some are missing; sequencing was by immunoSEQ multiplex PCR. The data show 140,000 to 150,000 clones, about 93% seen once. Trimming took off 0 bases at V and 2 bases at J, with 8 bases between the two ends. The CDR3 is 14 residues long. The germline V gene has CDR1 SGHNT and CDR2 YYREEE (reference sequence). This sample is drawn from a study of T cell responses to AZD1222 COVID-19 vaccine. Study outcomes and limitations: Most donors were white British, females outnumbered males, and clonal diversity was possibly underestimated. Dominant at 160-218 and 743-854, vaccine-associated CD4 TCRs also spanned spike.

The origin of this receptor is an adult in good health. This specimen consisted of peripheral blood, obtained on day 0 of AZD1222 vaccination. The chain links TRBV5-4 to TRBJ1-2; D gene ambiguous. CDR3 sequence: CASSLDVGNYGYTF. The CDR3 DNA sequence: TGTGCCAGCAGCTTGGACGTCGGAAACTATGGCTACACCTTC.